This is a list of T cell receptor beta chains from one sample in a study of OX40 agonist ivuxolimab in advanced cancers. The table came from immunoSEQ multiplex PCR; TCRdb's copy has only in-frame clones and leaves some out. Of roughly 76,000 clones listed, 80% to 90% are singletons. The sample was CD4+ or CD8+ T cells sorted from blood, taken in a trial of the OX40 agonist ivuxolimab. The receptors were gathered from an adult with an advanced solid tumor such as melanoma, head and neck, liver or kidney cancer. Both conserved end residues are part of each CDR3. The order of the fields is CDR3 protein, J gene, clone size, V gene. Not every row has a clone size; where given, it reads once, few, many or a size class.

CDR3aa: CASGDSNSYNEQFF
j_gene: TRBJ2-1
abundance: .
v_gene: TRBV12-5

CDR3aa: CASSKPGQGASKNNEQFF
j_gene: TRBJ2-1
abundance: .
v_gene: TRBV19

CDR3aa: CASSDPRLGDGYTF
j_gene: TRBJ1-2
abundance: .
v_gene: TRBV2

CDR3aa: CASSIRGTSPYEQYF
j_gene: TRBJ2-7
abundance: .
v_gene: TRBV19

CDR3aa: CASGDRNTDTQYF
j_gene: TRBJ2-3
abundance: .
v_gene: TRBV6-6

CDR3aa: CATSNLDRGLIF
j_gene: TRBJ1-4
abundance: .
v_gene: TRBV15

CDR3aa: CASSPSGGPEAFF
j_gene: TRBJ1-1
abundance: .
v_gene: TRBV7-2

CDR3aa: CASSLGDTQYF
j_gene: TRBJ2-3
abundance: .
v_gene: TRBV5-1

CDR3aa: CASSLTGTNEQFF
j_gene: TRBJ2-1
abundance: few
v_gene: TRBV5-4

CDR3aa: CASSVGGTGRGTDTQYF
j_gene: TRBJ2-3
abundance: .
v_gene: TRBV9

CDR3aa: CVSSQSRQLRRGPSGFPDTQYF
j_gene: TRBJ2-3
abundance: .
v_gene: TRBV23-1

CDR3aa: CASSSAWGGELFF
j_gene: TRBJ2-2
abundance: .
v_gene: TRBV27

CDR3aa: CASSRGRAYTDTQYF
j_gene: TRBJ2-3
abundance: .
v_gene: TRBV19

CDR3aa: CSEMGDGGYTF
j_gene: TRBJ1-2
abundance: few
v_gene: TRBV29-1

CDR3aa: CASTGLAGEDNEQFF
j_gene: TRBJ2-1
abundance: .
v_gene: TRBV19